This T cell receptor beta chain was sequenced during a study of T cells in pancreatic ductal adenocarcinoma. For this clone: Antigen unknown.

Selected pancreatic ductal adenocarcinoma patients had undergone surgery without neoadjuvant therapy. Sequencing used immunoSEQ multiplex PCR; TCRdb keeps in-frame clones, though not all of them. The top ten hold 0.94% of the sample, which has under 20,000 clones, more than 70% seen once. The CDR3 spans 13 residues. Germline V gene lookup returns CDR1 MRHNA and CDR2 SNTAGT. The J segment lost 1 base and the V segment lost 7 bases, leaving 3 bases of the junction unmatched. The study's findings and limits: Blood had more productive templates and about 8-fold more unique clonotypes than tumor. Tumors hold more CD45RO+ effector T cells, which may bias toward lower diversity. Tumor and blood clonality did not differ significantly, about 0.11 versus 0.072.

V usage is TRBV6-4 and J usage is TRBJ1-1; 7 bases align to TRBD1. The source is a human donor with pancreatic ductal adenocarcinoma. Material for sequencing was PBMCs. CDR3 nucleotide sequence: TGTGCCAGCAAGGGACAGCAGAACACTGAAGCTTTCTTT. Its protein product is CASKGQQNTEAFF.